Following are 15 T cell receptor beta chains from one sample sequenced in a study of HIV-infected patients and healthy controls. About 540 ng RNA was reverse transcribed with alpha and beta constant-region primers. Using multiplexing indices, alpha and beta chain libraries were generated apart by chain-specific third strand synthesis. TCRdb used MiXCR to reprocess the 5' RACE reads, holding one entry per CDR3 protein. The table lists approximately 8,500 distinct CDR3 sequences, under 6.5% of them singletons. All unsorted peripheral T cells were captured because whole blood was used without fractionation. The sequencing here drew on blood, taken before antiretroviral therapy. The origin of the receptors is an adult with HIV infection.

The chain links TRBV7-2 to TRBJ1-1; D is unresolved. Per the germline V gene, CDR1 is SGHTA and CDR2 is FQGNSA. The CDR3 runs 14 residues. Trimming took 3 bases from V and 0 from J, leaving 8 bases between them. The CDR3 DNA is TGTGCCAGCAGCTTTGGGAGGATGAACACTGAAGCTTTCTTT. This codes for CASSFGRMNTEAFF.

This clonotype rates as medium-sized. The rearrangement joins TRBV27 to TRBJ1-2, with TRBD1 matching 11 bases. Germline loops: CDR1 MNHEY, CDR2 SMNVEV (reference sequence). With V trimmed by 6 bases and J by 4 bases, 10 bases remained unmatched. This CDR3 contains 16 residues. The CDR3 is CASRSPAGQGAYGYTF. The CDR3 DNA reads TGTGCCAGCAGGTCCCCGGCCGGACAGGGGGCCTATGGCTACACCTTC.

The CDR3 sequence: CASRMWGGTRTQYF. In nucleotides, the CDR3 is TGTGCCAGCAGGATGTGGGGGGGGACAAGGACGCAGTATTTT. This chain joins TRBV21-1 and TRBJ2-3; the table assigns TRBD1, which was not confirmed against the DNA. TRBV21-1 is an annotated pseudogene. The CDR3 loop spans 14 amino acids.

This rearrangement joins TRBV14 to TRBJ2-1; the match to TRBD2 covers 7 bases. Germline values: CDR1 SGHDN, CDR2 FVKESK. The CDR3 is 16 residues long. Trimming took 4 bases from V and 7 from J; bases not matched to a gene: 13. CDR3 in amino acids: CASSLEGTMRMNEQFF. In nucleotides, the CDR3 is TGTGCCAGCAGCCTAGAAGGGACTATGAGGATGAATGAGCAGTTCTTC.

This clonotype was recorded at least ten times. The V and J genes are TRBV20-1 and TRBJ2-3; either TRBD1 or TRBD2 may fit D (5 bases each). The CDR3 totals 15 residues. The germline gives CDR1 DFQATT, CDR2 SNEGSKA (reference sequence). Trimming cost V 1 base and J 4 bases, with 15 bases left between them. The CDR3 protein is CSARVGTTRPDTQYF. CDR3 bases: TGCAGTGCTAGAGTTGGGACCACGAGACCAGATACGCAGTATTTT.

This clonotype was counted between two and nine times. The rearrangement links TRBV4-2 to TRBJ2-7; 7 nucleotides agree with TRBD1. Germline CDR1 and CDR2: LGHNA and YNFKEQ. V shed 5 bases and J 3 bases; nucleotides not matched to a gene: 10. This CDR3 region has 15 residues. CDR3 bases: TGTGCCAGCAGCGCCCAACCTAACAGGGGCTACGAGCAGTACTTC. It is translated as CASSAQPNRGYEQYF.

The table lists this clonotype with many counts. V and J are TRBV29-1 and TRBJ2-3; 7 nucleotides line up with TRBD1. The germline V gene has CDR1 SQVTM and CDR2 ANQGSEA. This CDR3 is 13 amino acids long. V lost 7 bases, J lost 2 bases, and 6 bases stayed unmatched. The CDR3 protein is CSAETGDTDTQYF. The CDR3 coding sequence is TGCAGCGCCGAAACAGGGGACACAGATACGCAGTATTTT.

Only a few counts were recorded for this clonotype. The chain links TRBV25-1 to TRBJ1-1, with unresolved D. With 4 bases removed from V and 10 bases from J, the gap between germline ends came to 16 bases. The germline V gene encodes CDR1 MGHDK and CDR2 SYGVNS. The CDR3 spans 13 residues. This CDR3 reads CASSVTDGAAAFF. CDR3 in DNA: TGTGCCAGCAGTGTAACGGACGGAGCAGCAGCTTTCTTT.

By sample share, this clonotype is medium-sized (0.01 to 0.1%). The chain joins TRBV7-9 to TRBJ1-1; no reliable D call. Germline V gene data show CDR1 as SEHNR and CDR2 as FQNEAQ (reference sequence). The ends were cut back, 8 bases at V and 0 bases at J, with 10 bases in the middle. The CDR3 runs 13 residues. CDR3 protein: CASLWGMNTEAFF. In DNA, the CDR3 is TGTGCCAGCCTTTGGGGAATGAACACTGAAGCTTTCTTT.

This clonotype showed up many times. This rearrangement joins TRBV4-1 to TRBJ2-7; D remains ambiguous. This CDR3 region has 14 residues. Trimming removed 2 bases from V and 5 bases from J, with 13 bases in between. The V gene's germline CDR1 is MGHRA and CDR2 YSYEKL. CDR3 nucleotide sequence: TGCGCCAGCAGCCAAAAGGCCATCGGAAACGAGCAGTACTTC. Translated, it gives CASSQKAIGNEQYF.

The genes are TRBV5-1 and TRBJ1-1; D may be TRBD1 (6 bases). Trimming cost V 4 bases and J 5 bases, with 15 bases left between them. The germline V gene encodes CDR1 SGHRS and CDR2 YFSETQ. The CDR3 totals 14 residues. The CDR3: CASSLRGGGTEAFF. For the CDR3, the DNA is TGCGCCAGCAGCCTTAGGGGGGGCGGAACTGAAGCTTTCTTT.

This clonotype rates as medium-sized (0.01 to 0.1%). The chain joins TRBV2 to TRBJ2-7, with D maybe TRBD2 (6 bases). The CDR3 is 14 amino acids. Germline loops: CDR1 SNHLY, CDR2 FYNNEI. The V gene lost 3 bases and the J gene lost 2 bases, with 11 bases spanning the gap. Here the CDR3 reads CASSDGTHAYEQYV. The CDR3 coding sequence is TGTGCCAGCAGTGACGGGACTCACGCCTACGAGCAGTACGTC.

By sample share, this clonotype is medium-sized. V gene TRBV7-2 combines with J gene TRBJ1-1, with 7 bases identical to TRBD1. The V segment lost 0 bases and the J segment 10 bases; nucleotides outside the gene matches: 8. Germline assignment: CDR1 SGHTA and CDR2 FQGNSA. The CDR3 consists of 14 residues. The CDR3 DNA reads TGTGCCAGCAGCTTAGCGCTAAACAGGGGACGAGCTTTCTTT. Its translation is CASSLALNRGRAFF. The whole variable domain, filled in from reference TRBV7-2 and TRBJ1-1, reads GAGVSQSPSNKVTEKGKDVELRCDPISGHTALYWYRQSLGQGLEFLIYFQGNSAPDKSGLPSDRFSAERTGGSVSTLTIQRTQQEDSAVYLCASSLALNRGRAFFGQGTRLTVV.

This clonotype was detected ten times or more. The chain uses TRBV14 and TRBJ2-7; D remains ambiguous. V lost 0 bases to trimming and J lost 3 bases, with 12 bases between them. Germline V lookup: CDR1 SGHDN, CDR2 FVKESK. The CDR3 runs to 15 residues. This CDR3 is CASSQEGSGSYEQYF. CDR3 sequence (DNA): TGTGCCAGCAGCCAAGAAGGTTCAGGCAGCTACGAGCAGTACTTC. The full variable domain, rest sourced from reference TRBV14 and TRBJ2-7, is EAGVTQFPSHSVIEKGQTVTLRCDPISGHDNLYWYRRVMGKEIKFLLHFVKESKQDESGMPNNRFLAERTGGTYSTLKVQPAELEDSGVYFCASSQEGSGSYEQYFGPGTRLTVT.

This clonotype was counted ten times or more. The CDR3 is CAISESEGPPLAGPGGTQYF. In nucleotides, the CDR3 is TGTGCCATCAGTGAGTCGGAGGGGCCCCCGCTAGCGGGGCCGGGGGGTACGCAGTATTTT. The chain uses TRBV10-3 and TRBJ2-3; the match to TRBD2 covers 9 bases. The CDR3 totals 20 residues. Germline-derived CDR1 and CDR2 are ENHRY and SYGVKD. V lost 0 bases to trimming and J lost 8 bases; unmatched junction nucleotides: 21.